The 29 T cell receptor beta chains presented below share a single source sample, sequenced in a study of OX40 agonist ivuxolimab in advanced cancers. This table comes from immunoSEQ multiplex PCR, and its TCRdb copy is limited to in-frame clones, with some not included. Found here are fewer than 70,000 clones, around four fifths of them singletons; the top ten hold 2.5% to 4%. Source: CD4+ or CD8+ T cells sorted from blood, taken in a trial of the OX40 agonist ivuxolimab. The source of these receptors is an adult with an advanced solid tumor such as melanoma, head and neck, liver or kidney cancer.

V and J are TRBV7-2 and TRBJ2-5, with 8 bases identical to TRBD2. The CDR3 loop spans 18 amino acids. V lost 1 base to trimming and J lost 2 bases; unmatched junction nucleotides: 12. Germline CDR1 is SGHTA and CDR2 is FQGNSA. DNA of the CDR3: TGTGCCAGCAGCTTAGTTGCGGCGGTGGCGGGGGGACAAGAGACCCAGTACTTC. Its protein product is CASSLVAAVAGGQETQYF.

V and J are TRBV6-6 and TRBJ1-6; no reliable D call. Germline V gives CDR1 MNHNY, CDR2 SVGAGI (reference sequence). The CDR3 extends over 15 amino acids. With 0 bases removed from V and 6 bases from J, the gap between germline ends came to 9 bases. The CDR3 is CASSYSARSNSPLHF. The CDR3 DNA follows: TGTGCCAGCAGTTACTCGGCCCGTAGTAATTCACCCCTCCACTTT.

The chain joins TRBV6-5 to TRBJ2-7; 8 nucleotides line up with TRBD1. The trim removed 6 bases at V and 3 bases at J, leaving 7 bases unmatched. The CDR3 is 14 amino acids. Germline assignment: CDR1 MNHEY and CDR2 SVGAGI. In DNA form, the CDR3 reads TGTGCCAGCAGCTTGGACAGGGATGGCTACGAGCAGTACTTC. Protein product: CASSLDRDGYEQYF.

This clone was seen a handful of times. The CDR3: CASSAWTGVGDTEAFF. The CDR3 coding sequence is TGTGCCAGTAGTGCCTGGACAGGGGTTGGGGACACTGAAGCTTTCTTT. The rearrangement joins TRBV19 to TRBJ1-1; 9 bases are shared with TRBD1. V shed 5 bases and J 3 bases; nucleotides not matched to a gene: 10. Germline-derived CDR1 and CDR2 are LNHDA and SQIVND (reference sequence). This CDR3 is 16 amino acids long.

The chain links TRBV10-3 to TRBJ2-3, with 9 bases lining up with TRBD2. This CDR3 has 15 amino acids. The germline gives CDR1 ENHRY, CDR2 SYGVKD. The junction had 4 bases not matched to a gene; V was cut back by 5 bases and J by 1 base. The CDR3 loop reads CAISTASGGTDTQYF. The CDR3 nucleotides read TGTGCCATCAGTACAGCTAGCGGGGGCACAGATACGCAGTATTTT.

This clone was observed a few times. The J gene is TRBJ2-7, the V gene TRBV5-4; no firm D call. V dropped 4 bases and J dropped 2 bases, with 10 bases sitting between them. The CDR3 extends over 13 amino acids. Germline lookup yields CDR1 SGHNT and CDR2 YYREEE (reference sequence). The CDR3 is CASSTWGTYEQYF. The CDR3 DNA reads TGTGCCAGCAGCACCTGGGGTACCTACGAGCAGTACTTC. The full variable domain, its missing parts supplied by reference TRBV5-4 and TRBJ2-7, is ETGVTQSPTHLIKTRGQQVTLRCSSQSGHNTVSWYQQALGQGPQFIFQYYREEENGRGNFPPRFSGLQFPNYSSELNVNALELDDSALYLCASSTWGTYEQYFGPGTRLTVT.

This clone has only one observation. The J gene is TRBJ1-4, the V gene TRBV21-1. TRBV21-1 is shown as a pseudogene. The CDR3 totals 13 residues. CDR3 protein: CASRTGKDEKLFF. CDR3 nucleotides: TGTGCCAGCAGGACGGGCAAAGATGAAAAACTGTTTTTT.

The chain links TRBV27 to TRBJ2-2; D remains unclear. V lost 6 bases and J 0 bases, leaving 14 bases between the germline ends. Germline V gives CDR1 MNHEY, CDR2 SMNVEV (reference sequence). This CDR3 spans 16 amino acids. In DNA, the CDR3 is TGTGCCAGCAGCCTCCGTTGGACCTCGAACACCGGGGAGCTGTTTTTT. It is translated as CASSLRWTSNTGELFF.

CDR3 DNA sequence: TGTGCCAGCAGTTCCAGGGGCATAGGGGATGAAAAACTGTTTTTT. It encodes CASSSRGIGDEKLFF. The chain couples TRBV27 to TRBJ1-4; tentative D call: TRBD1 (6 bases). The CDR3 totals 15 residues. The germline V gene has CDR1 MNHEY and CDR2 SMNVEV (reference sequence). The V end lost 4 bases, the J end lost 6 bases, and 15 bases lay between the germline ends.

The rearrangement links TRBV5-1 to TRBJ2-7; D ambiguous. The CDR3 is made up of 14 amino acids. Trimming removed 0 bases at V and 4 bases at J, with 11 bases between. Germline V gene data show CDR1 as SGHRS and CDR2 as YFSETQ. CDR3 amino acids: CASSLAEGRYEQYF. The CDR3 coding sequence is TGCGCCAGCAGCTTGGCCGAAGGTAGGTACGAGCAGTACTTC.

The chain couples TRBV30 to TRBJ1-1; D uncertain. With 3 bases removed from V and 3 bases from J, the gap between germline ends came to 5 bases. There are 11 residues in the CDR3. Germline lookup yields CDR1 GTSNPN and CDR2 SVGIG (reference sequence). CDR3 nucleotides: TGTGCCTGGAGCCGGGACACTGAAGCTTTCTTT. Translated: CAWSRDTEAFF.

The gene calls are TRBV11-3 and TRBJ2-1, with no clear D. The germline V gene encodes CDR1 SGHNT and CDR2 YENEEA. The CDR3 runs 12 residues. The ends were cut back, 5 bases at V and 7 bases at J, with 9 bases in the middle. The CDR3 coding sequence is TGTGCCAGCAGCCCGGATTGGAATGAGCAGTTCTTC. Protein: CASSPDWNEQFF. The entire variable domain, with the rest obtained from reference TRBV11-3 and TRBJ2-1, is as follows: EAGVVQSPRYKIIEKKQPVAFWCNPISGHNTLYWYLQNLGQGPELLIRYENEEAVDDSQLPKDRFSAERLKGVDSTLKIQPAELGDSAVYLCASSPDWNEQFFGPGTRLTVL.

The chain uses TRBV27 and TRBJ2-2, with TRBD1 identical over 9 bases. Germline V gives CDR1 MNHEY, CDR2 SMNVEV (reference sequence). The CDR3 is 15 amino acids. Unmatched junction bases numbered 6, after V lost 2 bases and J lost 8 bases. CDR3 nucleotides: TGTGCCAGCAGTTTAGGACAGGGGTTCAGAGGGGAGCTGTTTTTT. This encodes CASSLGQGFRGELFF.

The chain combines TRBV19 with TRBJ1-4, with D tentatively TRBD1 (5 bases). The CDR3 is 15 amino acids. The germline CDR1 and CDR2 sequences are LNHDA and SQIVND (reference sequence). Trimming took 6 bases from V and 5 from J, leaving 16 bases between them. The CDR3 reads CASRHHGAENEKLFF. The CDR3 coding sequence is TGTGCCAGTAGACACCATGGGGCAGAGAATGAAAAACTGTTTTTT.

The chain combines TRBV7-8 with TRBJ2-3; D is unclear. Per germline, CDR1 SGHVS and CDR2 FQNEAQ. The CDR3 is made up of 13 amino acids. V shed 1 base and J shed 4 bases, with 6 bases lying between them. CDR3 loop: CASSLVGPDTQYF. As DNA, the CDR3 is TGTGCCAGCAGCTTAGTAGGCCCAGATACGCAGTATTTT.

A few counts support this clone. The genes are TRBV9 and TRBJ1-2; TRBD1 agrees at 7 bases. The CDR3 covers 19 residues. The germline V gene encodes CDR1 SGDLS and CDR2 YYNGEE. V lost 7 bases, J lost 3 bases, and 24 bases stayed unmatched. For the CDR3, the DNA is TGTGCCAGCGCAAAGGGAACGGGACCTTTCCAGGGGGTGGACTATGGCTACACCTTC. This translates into CASAKGTGPFQGVDYGYTF.

The chain links TRBV11-2 to TRBJ2-1; 12 nucleotides agree with TRBD2. The CDR3 has 15 residues. V lost 0 bases, J lost 9 bases, and 3 bases stayed unmatched. Germline V CDR1 and CDR2: SGHAT, FQNNGV. CDR3 sequence (DNA): TGTGCCAGCAGCTTAGAGGCGACTAGCGGGAGTGAGCAGTTCTTC. Translating gives CASSLEATSGSEQFF.

This clone was counted a single time. The J gene is TRBJ1-6, the V gene TRBV4-1; D perhaps matches TRBD1 (6 bases). V was pared by 0 bases and J by 2 bases, with 14 bases between. Germline V gives CDR1 MGHRA, CDR2 YSYEKL. This CDR3 spans 18 amino acids. CDR3 nucleotide sequence: TGCGCCAGCAGCCAAGATTCGGGGGGGACAACCTATAATTCACCCCTCCACTTT. Amino acids: CASSQDSGGTTYNSPLHF.

The chain recombines TRBV28 with TRBJ2-5; possible D gene TRBD2, 5 bases. The CDR3 runs to 12 residues. Germline V gene sequence: CDR1 MDHEN, CDR2 SYDVKM. V was cut by 5 bases and J by 4 bases, with 8 bases left in between. The CDR3 loop is CASSNRGETQYF. The CDR3 region has the DNA TGTGCCAGCAGTAATCGGGGAGAGACCCAGTACTTC.

This clone was seen a single time. The genes are TRBV14 and TRBJ1-1; tentatively, D is TRBD1 (5 bases). CDR1 and CDR2 from the germline V gene are SGHDN and FVKESK. Trimming took 2 bases from V and 3 from J, leaving 7 bases between them. There are 13 residues in the CDR3. The CDR3 protein is CASSQTGYTEAFF. In DNA form, the CDR3 reads TGTGCCAGCAGCCAAACAGGTTACACTGAAGCTTTCTTT.

This sequence joins TRBV6-6 and TRBJ2-7, with a possible D match to TRBD2 (7 bases). V was trimmed by 5 bases and J by 2 bases, leaving 10 bases between them. This CDR3 has 13 residues. The V gene's germline CDR1 is MNHNY and CDR2 SVGAGI (reference sequence). The CDR3 protein is CASSGGGTYEQYF. In nucleotides, the CDR3 is TGTGCCAGCAGTGGGGGGGGCACCTACGAGCAGTACTTC.

V and J are TRBV7-9 and TRBJ2-2; D is uncertain. From germline, CDR1 is SEHNR and CDR2 FQNEAQ (reference sequence). Trimming pared 3 bases from V and 7 bases from J, leaving 12 bases between. The CDR3 runs 14 residues. DNA for the CDR3: TGTGCCAGCAGCTTGGTCGAGAGTGGCGGGGAGCTGTTTTTT. Translated: CASSLVESGGELFF.

The J gene is TRBJ1-4, the V gene TRBV6-5, with D possibly TRBD1 on 5 matching bases. The V end lost 8 bases, the J end lost 0 bases, and 10 bases lay between the germline ends. CDR3 length equals 14 residues. Germline assignment: CDR1 MNHEY and CDR2 SVGAGI. The CDR3 protein is CASCGGATNEKLFF. In nucleotides, the CDR3 is TGTGCCAGCTGCGGGGGTGCAACTAATGAAAAACTGTTTTTT.

This sequence joins TRBV6-6 and TRBJ2-3; perhaps TRBD1 as D (6 bases). The V end was cut by 6 bases, the J end by 2 bases, with 12 bases between. Per the germline V gene, CDR1 is MNHNY and CDR2 is SVGAGI (reference sequence). This CDR3 spans 14 amino acids. CDR3 residues: CASRKGGDTDTQYF. CDR3 in DNA: TGTGCCAGCAGGAAAGGGGGAGACACAGATACGCAGTATTTT.

The chain couples TRBV7-2 to TRBJ2-2; D possibly matches TRBD1 or TRBD2 (6 bases each). V dropped 5 bases and J dropped 8 bases, with 15 bases sitting between them. This CDR3 has 14 residues. Germline CDR1 SGHTA, CDR2 FQGNSA. The CDR3 bases are TGTGCCAGCAGCCCCTGGTCGGGGGCGGGGGAGCTGTTTTTT. Encoded protein: CASSPWSGAGELFF.

The V and J genes are TRBV9 and TRBJ1-1; D is ambiguous. CDR3 length: 13 residues. With 0 bases removed from V and 0 bases from J, the gap between germline ends came to 3 bases. Germline V gene sequence: CDR1 SGDLS, CDR2 YYNGEE. CDR3 DNA sequence: TGTGCCAGCAGCGTAGAGCTGAACACTGAAGCTTTCTTT. Translating it yields CASSVELNTEAFF.

The gene calls are TRBV2 and TRBJ1-5; no clear D. V lost 8 bases and J lost 2, with 10 bases in between. The CDR3 length is 13 residues. CDR1 and CDR2 (germline): SNHLY, FYNNEI. The CDR3 DNA is TGTGCCAGCGGAGTTGTTGGCAATCAGCCCCAGCATTTT. It translates to CASGVVGNQPQHF.

The chain uses TRBV4-2 and TRBJ2-5; D is undetermined. CDR1 and CDR2 (germline): LGHNA, YNFKEQ. The V end was cut by 0 bases, the J end by 5 bases, with 10 bases between. This CDR3 is built from 14 residues. DNA for the CDR3: TGTGCCAGCAGCCAAGATCTAAGGGATGAGACCCAGTACTTC. Encoded protein: CASSQDLRDETQYF.

As regards this clone: A read error may account for a junction end that differs from germline. V usage is TRBV7-7 and J usage is TRBJ2-1, with D tentatively TRBD2 (5 bases). This CDR3 spans 13 amino acids. The germline gives CDR1 SSHAT, CDR2 FNYEAQ (reference sequence). As DNA, the CDR3 is TGTGCTAGCAGCGTTCGAACGGGGAATGAGCAGTTCTTC. Translated: CASSVRTGNEQFF.